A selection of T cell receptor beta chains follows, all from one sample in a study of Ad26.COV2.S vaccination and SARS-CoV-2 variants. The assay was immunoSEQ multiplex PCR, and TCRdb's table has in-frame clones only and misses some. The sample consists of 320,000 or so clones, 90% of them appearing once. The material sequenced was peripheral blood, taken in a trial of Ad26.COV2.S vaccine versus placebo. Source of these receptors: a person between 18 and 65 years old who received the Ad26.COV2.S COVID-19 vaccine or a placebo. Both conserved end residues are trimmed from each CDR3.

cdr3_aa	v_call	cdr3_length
ASSYSTVNTEAF	TRBV6-5	12
ASSRLEIGEQF	TRBV6-5	11
ASSEGQYSGANVLT	TRBV4-1	14
ASSQGGGKGIDYGYT	TRBV4-2	15
ASSSGGPQREQY	TRBV7-2	12
ASSHSSSGMAEAAADTQY	TRBV3-1/TRBV3-2	18
ASSFDFPGQIQETQY	TRBV28	15
ASSLGGGLARADTQY	TRBV7-2	15
ASSSPLLREGYNEQF	TRBV28	15
ASSSRDRYNQPQH	TRBV5-6	13
ASSPQGEGYT	TRBV3-1/TRBV3-2	10
ASSLDSLNYGYT	TRBV6-5	12
ASRPGQDNSPLH	TRBV4-1	12
ASSRGLAVKETQY	TRBV7-3	13
ASSHGRRTGFHTRAF	TRBV14	15
ASSLLGSNEQF	TRBV5-4	11
ASSLLGPGELF	TRBV3-1/TRBV3-2	11
ASSLTGAGNTIY	TRBV3-1/TRBV3-2	12
ASSLRAHGAVYNEQF	TRBV5-5	15
AIRDDSSYGYT	TRBV10-3	11
ASSRTANSGNTIY	TRBV4-1	13
ASTWEGEQF	TRBV6-4	9
ASSPPAGRTSGQF	TRBV6-5	13
AISEPLGGSGAF	TRBV10-3	12
ASSPRENTEAF	TRBV7-9	11
ASSVEGAGNTIY	TRBV9	12
ASSQYDRGRTLH	TRBV11-2	12
ASSSRGPGNTIY	TRBV7-9	12
ASSQEGSGSYNEQF	TRBV4-3	14
ASILGLAGVNEQF	TRBV5-8	13
ASRKQGPANTEAF	TRBV19	13
ASSLTTGPNTEAF	TRBV5-1	13
ASSLGQGNQETQY	TRBV5-1	13
ASSPLPGTEAF	TRBV19	11
ASSRRGSYNSPLH	TRBV6-2/TRBV6-3	13
AWTGDTTGYT	TRBV30	10
ASIGTGRNQPQH	TRBV6-5	12
ASSDTRNYGYT	TRBV25-1	11
ASSRDGRYTEAF	TRBV2	12
ASSQATGGWGEQY	TRBV3-1/TRBV3-2	13
ASSDQNRDGYT	TRBV25-1	11
ASSQDRGRRTEAF	TRBV4-3	13
ASSFHFRYT	TRBV5-1	9
ASTGQVSNQPQH	TRBV19	12
ASSLLPGDREHYEQY	TRBV27	15
ASSLGEGETQY	TRBV12-3/TRBV12-4	11
AWTRTGLGGYT	TRBV30	11
ASRAGKQF	TRBV6-6	8
ASSYGAGGANTEAF	TRBV6-5	14
ATSRGQGTLATEAF	TRBV15	14
ASRTPGAIHNEQF	TRBV2	13
ASSITGETQY	TRBV11-3	10
ASSQNTGSEKLF	TRBV14	12
ASKPEVAGEILPDTQY	TRBV19	16
ASSPIAPNTGELF	TRBV27	13
ASSQEIQGGTQY	TRBV3-1/TRBV3-2	12
ASSLAPPNEQY	TRBV7-2	11
SVLLENSNTEAF	TRBV29-1	12